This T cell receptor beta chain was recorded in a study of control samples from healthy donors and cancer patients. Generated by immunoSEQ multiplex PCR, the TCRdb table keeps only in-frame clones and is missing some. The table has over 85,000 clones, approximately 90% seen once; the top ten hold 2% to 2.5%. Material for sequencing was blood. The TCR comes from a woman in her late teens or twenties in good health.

The CDR3 sequence: CASSQAQHDNEQFF. The CDR3 DNA is TGTGCCAGCAGCCAAGCCCAGCACGACAATGAGCAGTTCTTC. The rearrangement joins TRBV4-2 to TRBJ2-1; D remains unclear. The germline V gene encodes CDR1 LGHNA and CDR2 YNFKEQ. The CDR3 is made up of 14 amino acids. Trimming left V 1 base short and J 5 bases short, with 9 bases between.